Presented here are 18 T cell receptor beta chains from one specimen sequenced in a study of regulatory T cells in long-lasting Graves disease. Regarding time point: persistent/refractory GD, antithyroid drugs over 5 years with positive TRAb. From PBMCs, RNA was extracted and then used to make the TCR library. For TCR beta, libraries came from iRepertoire HTBI primers and Arm-PCR of CDR3 regions. From the multiplex PCR reads, TCRdb called clonotypes with MiXCR, one entry per CDR3 protein. The repertoire includes over 650,000 distinct CDR3 sequences, around 30% of them detected once, and roughly 40% sits in the top ten. This specimen was peripheral blood mononuclear cells (PBMCs), taken when the disease was refractory, from a patient treated with antithyroid drugs. Source of these receptors: a female donor with Graves disease.

The chain is built from TRBV20-1 and TRBJ1-6, with 10 bases aligning to TRBD1. The CDR3 is 14 amino acids. V was clipped by 3 bases and J by 7 bases; unmatched bases: 3. CDR1 is DFQATT and CDR2 is SNEGSKA in the germline V gene (reference sequence). The CDR3 spells CSASGDRGNSPLHF. CDR3 nucleotides: TGCAGTGCTAGTGGGGACAGGGGAAATTCACCCCTCCACTTT.

The rearrangement uses TRBV29-1 and TRBJ1-1; the D is unclear. Per the germline V gene, CDR1 is SQVTM and CDR2 is ANQGSEA. V gave up 4 bases and J gave up 2 bases, with 8 bases separating them. The CDR3 consists of 12 residues. CDR3 sequence reads: CSVAQINTEAFF. The CDR3 nucleotides read TGCAGCGTTGCCCAGATTAACACTGAAGCTTTCTTT.

This chain links TRBV5-4 with TRBJ2-5; 9 nucleotides agree with TRBD1. This CDR3 has 16 residues. The V gene's germline CDR1 is SGHNT and CDR2 YYREEE (reference sequence). V was pared by 1 base and J by 4 bases, with 8 bases of the junction left unmatched. CDR3: CASSLSWTGAGETQYF. CDR3 coding DNA: TGTGCCAGCAGCTTGTCTTGGACAGGGGCCGGAGAGACCCAGTACTTC.

V is TRBV11-1 and J is TRBJ1-2; D is ambiguous. Per germline, CDR1 SGHAT and CDR2 FQDESV (reference sequence). The V gene lost 0 bases and the J gene lost 7 bases, with 12 bases spanning the gap. CDR3 length: 14 amino acids. This CDR3 is CASSLAGRSSGYTF. The CDR3 DNA sequence: TGTGCCAGCAGCTTAGCGGGCAGATCCTCTGGCTACACCTTC.

The V gene is TRBV19, the J gene TRBJ1-5; tentatively, D is TRBD1 (5 bases). The CDR3 loop spans 13 amino acids. With 3 bases removed from V and 7 bases from J, the gap between germline ends came to 10 bases. The germline V gene has CDR1 LNHDA and CDR2 SQIVND (reference sequence). CDR3 sequence reads: CASSIGREQPQHF. CDR3 sequence (DNA): TGTGCCAGTAGTATTGGCAGGGAACAGCCCCAGCATTTT.

This chain uses TRBV25-1 with TRBJ1-1; 9 bases fit TRBD1. V gave up 6 bases and J gave up 3 bases; unmatched junction bases: 8. The germline V gene has CDR1 MGHDK and CDR2 SYGVNS. CDR3 length: 15 residues. CDR3 amino acids: CASSHRGLRDTEAFF. DNA for the CDR3: TGTGCCAGCAGCCACAGGGGGCTTAGGGACACTGAAGCTTTCTTT.

The chain uses TRBV10-3 and TRBJ2-5, with D perhaps assigned TRBD1 or TRBD2 (6 bases each). The CDR3 extends over 13 amino acids. From germline, CDR1 is ENHRY and CDR2 SYGVKD. The V and J ends lost 8 bases and 4 bases respectively, with 14 bases between them. The DNA of the CDR3 is TGTGCCATCCGGACTACAGGGCGAGAGACCCAGTACTTC. Translation gives CAIRTTGRETQYF.

This clonotype was recorded a few times. The V and J genes are TRBV30 and TRBJ1-1; weak D call: TRBD1 (5 bases). The CDR3 totals 14 residues. V was clipped by 0 bases and J by 1 base, with 9 bases between them. Germline V gives CDR1 GTSNPN, CDR2 SVGIG (reference sequence). CDR3 residues: CAWSVPQGNTEAFF. CDR3 sequence (DNA): TGTGCCTGGAGTGTACCCCAGGGGAACACTGAAGCTTTCTTT.

The chain recombines TRBV19 with TRBJ1-4; D not resolved. Germline CDR1 and CDR2: LNHDA and SQIVND (reference sequence). Trimming took off 4 bases at V and 0 bases at J, with 9 bases between the two ends. The CDR3 has 15 amino acids. The CDR3 nucleotides read TGTGCCAGTAGTAAGAACAGAGCAACTAATGAAAAACTGTTTTTT. Its translation: CASSKNRATNEKLFF.

This clonotype was counted only a few times. The CDR3 reads CASYRLAGVDEQFF. The CDR3 nucleotides read TGTGCCAGCTATCGACTAGCGGGAGTGGATGAGCAGTTCTTC. This chain connects TRBV11-2 to TRBJ2-1; 12 bases agree with TRBD2. V was pared by 8 bases and J by 8 bases, with 7 bases of the junction left unmatched. This CDR3 has 14 amino acids. Germline CDR1 is SGHAT and CDR2 is FQNNGV.

The chain is built from TRBV14 and TRBJ1-1; D might be TRBD1 (6 bases). The V and J ends lost 2 bases and 0 bases respectively, with 10 bases between them. The CDR3 runs 15 residues. The V gene's germline CDR1 is SGHDN and CDR2 FVKESK. CDR3 nucleotides: TGTGCCAGCAGCCAACTCGACAGGATGAACACTGAAGCTTTCTTT. It specifies CASSQLDRMNTEAFF.

The CDR3 DNA reads TGCGCCAGCAGCTCCGGGATCCGGGGGAGCAATCAGCCCCAGCATTTT. It encodes CASSSGIRGSNQPQHF. The chain employs TRBV5-1 and TRBJ1-5; weak D call: TRBD1 (5 bases). Germline CDR1 and CDR2: SGHRS and YFSETQ. V was cut by 3 bases and J by 1 base, with 14 bases left in between. The CDR3 is 16 residues long.

This clonotype came up a few times. This may be a read error, as it is one base from a much larger clone. This chain uses TRBV2 with TRBJ2-5; 10 bases agree with TRBD2. V lost 5 bases, J lost 5 bases, and 5 bases stayed unmatched. Germline assignment: CDR1 SNHLY and CDR2 FYNNEI. The CDR3 is made up of 14 amino acids. CDR3 protein: CASSRAGGRETQYF. CDR3 DNA: TGTGCCAGCAGTCGAGCGGGAGGGCGGGAGACCCAGTACTTC.

This clonotype turned up a few times. This chain uses TRBV5-8 with TRBJ1-1; D call uncertain. Germline V gene data show CDR1 as SGHTS and CDR2 as YDEGEE. V lost 1 base and J 1 base, leaving 11 bases between the germline ends. CDR3 length: 15 amino acids. CDR3 sequence reads: CASSLLLHSNTEAFF. In DNA form, the CDR3 reads TGTGCCAGCAGCTTGCTCCTGCATTCGAACACTGAAGCTTTCTTT.

V usage is TRBV6-5 and J usage is TRBJ2-5; 11 bases map to TRBD2. V dropped 2 bases and J dropped 4; count of bases not matched to a gene: 3. This CDR3 spans 15 amino acids. Germline values: CDR1 MNHEY, CDR2 SVGAGI. CDR3 nucleotides: TGTGCCAGCAGTTACGGAGGGACTAGCGGAGAGACCCAGTACTTC. Encoded protein: CASSYGGTSGETQYF.

This clonotype was counted many times. The rearrangement uses TRBV2 and TRBJ1-2; 10 nucleotides match TRBD1. Germline assignment: CDR1 SNHLY and CDR2 FYNNEI. V was clipped by 6 bases and J by 2 bases; unmatched bases: 9. This CDR3 spans 16 amino acids. CDR3 region: CASRIRGTGENYGYTF. The CDR3, as DNA: TGTGCCAGCAGGATTCGCGGGACAGGGGAAAACTATGGCTACACCTTC.

This sequence joins TRBV11-2 and TRBJ1-4; D remains ambiguous. The CDR3 runs to 16 residues. V lost 1 base, J lost 0 bases, and 9 bases lay in between. CDR1 and CDR2 (germline): SGHAT, FQNNGV. The CDR3 reads CASSLGSAATNEKLFF. DNA of the CDR3: TGTGCCAGCAGCTTAGGTTCGGCAGCAACTAATGAAAAACTGTTTTTT. The full variable domain, completed using reference TRBV11-2 and TRBJ1-4, is EAGVAQSPRYKIIEKRQSVAFWCNPISGHATLYWYQQILGQGPKLLIQFQNNGVVDDSQLPKDRFSAERLKGVDSTLKIQPAKLEDSAVYLCASSLGSAATNEKLFFGSGTQLSVL.

This clonotype was counted only a few times. The chain uses TRBV5-1 and TRBJ1-6, with 9 bases lining up with TRBD1. The CDR3 is 15 amino acids. CDR1 and CDR2 (germline): SGHRS, YFSETQ. The J segment lost 9 bases and the V segment lost 0 bases, leaving 4 bases of the junction unmatched. The chain's CDR3 is CASSLAGTGRSPLHF. CDR3 in DNA: TGCGCCAGCAGCTTGGCCGGGACAGGGCGTTCACCCCTCCACTTT.